Below, 26 T cell receptor beta chains from the same sample are listed, as sequenced in a study of cytomegalovirus exposure and HLA in healthy donors. Primers for the PCR totalled 60 Vbeta and 13 Jbeta. Here immunoSEQ multiplex PCR was the method, and the copy in TCRdb shows in-frame clones only, minus some. The sample records some 170,000 clones, more than 80% being singletons. The sample taken for sequencing was PBMCs. The source is a woman aged 18 to 35 in good health and CMV-seronegative.

This chain joins TRBV29-1 and TRBJ1-1; no firm D call. The V and J ends lost 4 bases and 7 bases respectively, with 13 bases between them. This CDR3 has 12 amino acids. In germline, CDR1 is SQVTM, CDR2 ANQGSEA. CDR3 nucleotides: TGCAGCGTTGGAGGATCGACTCTTGAAGCTTTCTTT. Protein: CSVGGSTLEAFF. The complete variable domain, with remaining parts taken from reference TRBV29-1 and TRBJ1-1, reads SAVISQKPSRDICQRGTSLTIQCQVDSQVTMMFWYRQQPGQSLTLIATANQGSEATYESGFVIDKFPISRPNLTFSTLTVSNMSPEDSSIYLCSVGGSTLEAFFGQGTRLTVV.

This clone is a singleton in its sample. V gene TRBV28 combines with J gene TRBJ1-1; D possibly corresponds to TRBD1 (6 bases). In germline, CDR1 is MDHEN, CDR2 SYDVKM. The V end lost 8 bases, the J end lost 1 base, and 17 bases lay between the germline ends. There are 15 residues in the CDR3. The CDR3 is CASSPRGGRNTEAFF. The CDR3 DNA reads TGTGCCAGCTCCCCGAGGGGGGGCCGGAACACTGAAGCTTTCTTT.

The V and J genes are TRBV28 and TRBJ1-4; TRBD1 matches 7 bases. V shed 8 bases and J 8 bases; nucleotides not matched to a gene: 5. The CDR3 is 12 amino acids. Germline CDR1 MDHEN, CDR2 SYDVKM. The chain's CDR3 is CASRQGVEKLFF. For the CDR3, the DNA is TGTGCCAGCCGTCAGGGGGTCGAAAAACTGTTTTTT. Full variable domain (rest looked up from reference TRBV28 and TRBJ1-4): DVKVTQSSRYLVKRTGEKVFLECVQDMDHENMFWYRQDPGLGLRLIYFSYDVKMKEKGDIPEGYSVSREKKERFSLILESASTNQTSMYLCASRQGVEKLFFGSGTQLSVL.

The V and J genes are TRBV6-5 and TRBJ1-6, with no clear D. This CDR3 comprises 16 residues. Germline lookup yields CDR1 MNHEY and CDR2 SVGAGI. Trimming removed 2 bases at V and 9 bases at J, with 17 bases between. The CDR3 spells CASSYVRLGRGSPLHF. The CDR3 DNA sequence: TGTGCCAGCAGTTACGTCCGGCTTGGGAGAGGTTCACCCCTCCACTTT.

A few counts support this clone. The sample contains more than one DNA sequence encoding this CDR3. The chain carries TRBV6-1 and TRBJ2-7, with TRBD1 as a possible D gene (6 bases). This CDR3 spans 13 amino acids. Trimming took off 6 bases at V and 0 bases at J, with 9 bases between the two ends. Germline V gives CDR1 MNHNS, CDR2 SASEGT. In DNA form, the CDR3 reads TGTGCCAGCAGCACAGGGTTCTCCTACGAGCAGTACTTC. Its translation: CASSTGFSYEQYF.

The rearrangement links TRBV28 to TRBJ1-6; tentatively, D is TRBD1 (5 bases). The CDR3 spans 15 residues. Germline loops: CDR1 MDHEN, CDR2 SYDVKM. V gave up 2 bases and J gave up 4 bases, with 9 bases separating them. The CDR3, as DNA: TGTGCCAGCAGTTTAAGTGCAGGGTATAATTCACCCCTCCACTTT. This gives the protein CASSLSAGYNSPLHF.

The rearrangement uses TRBV11-2 and TRBJ1-3; a weak D match, TRBD1 (5 bases). V was clipped by 5 bases and J by 4 bases, with 12 bases between them. The germline gives CDR1 SGHAT, CDR2 FQNNGV. The CDR3 has 14 amino acids. In nucleotides, the CDR3 is TGTGCCAGCAGCCCTGGGGCGGAAGGAAACACCATATATTTT. Translated: CASSPGAEGNTIYF.

The chain recombines TRBV7-8 with TRBJ2-1, with D perhaps TRBD1 (8 bases). Trimming took off 2 bases at V and 3 bases at J, with 14 bases between the two ends. The CDR3 has 16 amino acids. Germline V gene sequence: CDR1 SGHVS, CDR2 FQNEAQ. DNA for the CDR3: TGTGCCAGCAGCTTACAGGGGGCGGGAGTCTACAATGAGCAGTTCTTC. Translated, it gives CASSLQGAGVYNEQFF.

V gene TRBV18 combines with J gene TRBJ1-3, with D hard to call. The CDR3 has 15 amino acids. Trimming took 0 bases from V and 0 from J, leaving 6 bases between them. The germline V gene encodes CDR1 KGHSH and CDR2 LQKENI. This chain's CDR3 is CASSPPTNSGNTIYF. CDR3 nucleotides: TGTGCCAGCTCACCACCAACTAACTCTGGAAACACCATATATTTT.

The chain couples TRBV7-8 to TRBJ2-7, with D possibly matching TRBD2 (5 bases). This CDR3 has 14 residues. CDR1 is SGHVS and CDR2 is FQNEAQ in the germline V gene. The V end lost 2 bases, the J end lost 3 bases, and 11 bases lay between the germline ends. The CDR3 here is CASSLRETNYEQYF. CDR3 DNA: TGTGCCAGCAGCTTACGGGAAACCAACTACGAGCAGTACTTC.

The V gene is TRBV15, the J gene TRBJ2-3, with a weak D call TRBD2 (6 bases). The length of the CDR3 is 15 residues. The V end lost 0 bases, the J end lost 6 bases, and 13 bases lay between the germline ends. Germline-derived CDR1 and CDR2 are LNHNV and YYDKDF (reference sequence). CDR3 residues: CATSRDRGTGDTQYF. CDR3 nucleotide sequence: TGTGCCACCAGCAGAGATCGGGGGACGGGGGATACGCAGTATTTT.

This clone was found once. The rearrangement joins TRBV11-2 to TRBJ1-5, with D perhaps matching TRBD1 (6 bases). Per the germline V gene, CDR1 is SGHAT and CDR2 is FQNNGV. Trimming left V 1 base short and J 5 bases short, with 9 bases between. This CDR3 is 14 amino acids long. DNA for the CDR3: TGTGCCAGCAGCTTAGTGACAGGCTATCAGCCCCAGCATTTT. The encoded protein is CASSLVTGYQPQHF.

This chain joins TRBV29-1 and TRBJ2-7; 7 bases align to TRBD1. This CDR3 has 14 residues. Losses at the gene ends were 0 bases for V and 6 bases for J; bases not matched to a gene: 8. Germline CDR1 and CDR2: SQVTM and ANQGSEA. CDR3 protein: CSVEETTRGPEQYF. Written as DNA, the CDR3 is TGCAGCGTTGAAGAGACAACAAGGGGGCCCGAGCAGTACTTC.

This clone was seen a few times. V and J are TRBV5-8 and TRBJ1-5; TRBD1 aligns across 10 bases. Germline V gene data show CDR1 as SGHTS and CDR2 as YDEGEE. CDR3 length equals 14 residues. V shed 4 bases and J 6 bases; nucleotides not matched to a gene: 4. The CDR3 loop reads CASSRGDRGQPQHF. CDR3 DNA sequence: TGTGCCAGCAGCCGGGGGGACAGGGGTCAGCCCCAGCATTTT.

This chain uses TRBV7-9 with TRBJ1-1; 8 bases agree with TRBD1. Trimming at V came to 5 bases and at J to 0 bases, leaving 5 bases not matched to a gene. CDR3 length equals 15 residues. The germline V gene encodes CDR1 SEHNR and CDR2 FQNEAQ (reference sequence). CDR3 nucleotides: TGTGCCAGCAGCCCACGGACAGGGTTGAACACTGAAGCTTTCTTT. It is translated as CASSPRTGLNTEAFF.

A single count supports this clone. The rearrangement links TRBV9 to TRBJ2-1, with D possibly being TRBD2 (6 bases). Germline CDR1 SGDLS, CDR2 YYNGEE. The CDR3 extends over 15 amino acids. V lost 0 bases to trimming and J lost 3 bases, with 10 bases between them. CDR3 DNA: TGTGCCAGCAGCGTAGGGGGGGAACGCTACAATGAGCAGTTCTTC. Translated: CASSVGGERYNEQFF.

Comments on this clone: A junction end diverges from the germline sequence, so it may reflect a read error. This chain connects TRBV7-8 to TRBJ2-3, with 11 bases identical to TRBD2. Germline V CDR1 and CDR2: SGHVS, FQNEAQ. This CDR3 region has 17 residues. CDR3 protein: CASSTRLAGGTADMQYF. The CDR3 region has the DNA TGTGCCAGCAGCACGAGATTAGCGGGAGGGACGGCAGATATGCAGTATTTT.

Only a few counts were recorded for this clone. The chain carries TRBV11-2 and TRBJ2-5; D may be TRBD2 (5 bases). Trimming removed 1 base at V and 2 bases at J, with 14 bases between. There are 16 residues in the CDR3. Per the germline V gene, CDR1 is SGHAT and CDR2 is FQNNGV. Here the CDR3 reads CASSLGAGRIQETQYF. CDR3 coding DNA: TGTGCCAGCAGCTTAGGGGCGGGCAGAATACAAGAGACCCAGTACTTC.

The CDR3 is CASRPRGWDTEAFF. The CDR3 DNA reads as TGTGCCAGCAGACCCAGGGGGTGGGACACTGAAGCTTTCTTT. The gene calls are TRBV7-9 and TRBJ1-1; TRBD1 agrees at 7 bases. V lost 6 bases and J lost 3; bases outside the gene matches: 7. This CDR3 has 14 residues. Germline-derived CDR1 and CDR2 are SEHNR and FQNEAQ (reference sequence).

This chain joins TRBV19 and TRBJ1-6, with 8 bases fitting TRBD1. The CDR3 has 16 amino acids. V gave up 4 bases and J gave up 8 bases; unmatched junction bases: 10. Germline lookup yields CDR1 LNHDA and CDR2 SQIVND (reference sequence). In DNA form, the CDR3 reads TGTGCCAGTAGTACTCAGGGGGCGTACAGCGATTCACCCCTCCACTTT. Translating gives CASSTQGAYSDSPLHF. The full variable domain, with the rest looked up from reference TRBV19 and TRBJ1-6, is DGGITQSPKYLFRKEGQNVTLSCEQNLNHDAMYWYRQDPGQGLRLIYYSQIVNDFQKGDIAEGYSVSREKKESFPLTVTSAQKNPTAFYLCASSTQGAYSDSPLHFGNGTRLTVT.

The V gene is TRBV9, the J gene TRBJ2-3; 8 nucleotides match TRBD1. Unmatched junction bases numbered 6, after V lost 4 bases and J lost 2 bases. Germline V gives CDR1 SGDLS, CDR2 YYNGEE. The CDR3 spans 15 residues. The CDR3 DNA sequence: TGTGCCAGCAGCCTCCGGACAGGGTACACAGATACGCAGTATTTT. It yields the protein CASSLRTGYTDTQYF.

This clone was counted a few times. The rearrangement uses TRBV4-2 and TRBJ1-2; TRBD1 matches 12 bases. Germline V gene data show CDR1 as LGHNA and CDR2 as YNFKEQ. With 0 bases clipped from V and 4 bases from J, the junction kept 9 bases outside the gene matches. This CDR3 is 18 amino acids long. The CDR3 reads CASSQDLGTGGGSYGYTF. CDR3 coding DNA: TGTGCCAGCAGCCAAGATTTGGGGACAGGGGGCGGTAGCTATGGCTACACCTTC.

This sequence joins TRBV5-4 and TRBJ1-5; D is unresolved. Trimming pared 4 bases from V and 5 bases from J, leaving 7 bases between. This CDR3 is built from 12 residues. Germline V lookup: CDR1 SGHNT, CDR2 YYREEE (reference sequence). This CDR3 reads CASSIRDQPQHF. The CDR3, as DNA: TGTGCCAGCAGCATTCGGGATCAGCCCCAGCATTTT.

The rearrangement uses TRBV6-1 and TRBJ2-1; D is perhaps TRBD2 (5 bases). V shed 2 bases and J shed 8 bases, with 7 bases lying between them. Germline CDR1 and CDR2: MNHNS and SASEGT. CDR3 size: 12 residues. CDR3 DNA: TGTGCCAGCAGTGAATCGGGGTATGAGCAGTTCTTC. It codes for CASSESGYEQFF.

The chain recombines TRBV25-1 with TRBJ2-3, with D uncertain. The CDR3 is made up of 11 amino acids. Germline V gene data show CDR1 as MGHDK and CDR2 as SYGVNS. Trimming stripped 7 bases from V and 8 bases from J, with 10 bases between. The CDR3, as DNA: TGTGCCAGCAACCATCTTAGTACGCAGTATTTT. Its translation: CASNHLSTQYF. The full variable domain, with the rest looked up from reference TRBV25-1 and TRBJ2-3, is EADIYQTPRYLVIGTGKKITLECSQTMGHDKMYWYQQDPGMELHLIHYSYGVNSTEKGDLSSESTVSRIRTEHFPLTLESARPSHTSQYLCASNHLSTQYFGPGTRLTVL.

The V call is TRBV6-5, the J call TRBJ1-1; D call uncertain. V lost 5 bases, J lost 6 bases, and 10 bases lay in between. The length of the CDR3 is 12 residues. Germline lookup yields CDR1 MNHEY and CDR2 SVGAGI. The CDR3 nucleotides read TGTGCCAGCAGTGAAGATGGAGCTGAAGCTTTCTTT. Its translation is CASSEDGAEAFF.